Given below is one TCR beta chain in context. Its antigen remains unidentified. Autoimmune disease history or systemic immunosuppression excluded patients. CDR3 length: 14 residues. The germline V gene has CDR1 MDHEN and CDR2 SYDVKM. Trimming shortened V by 2 bases and J by 2 bases, and 8 bases separated the two germline ends. The data stem from a study of OX40 agonist ivuxolimab in advanced cancers. Across the study: Age averaged around 58 years (range 23 to 79), and just over 80% were male. Study outcomes and limitations: On average, CD8+ T cells showed a greater number of expanded clones than CD4+. By week 6 at 0.1 to 3.0 mg/kg, blood CD4+ and CD8+ T cells had expanded clonally.

Sequenced by immunoSEQ multiplex PCR; TCRdb stores in-frame clones only, minus some. Seen here are roughly 71,000 clones, about 88% observed once, and the top ten hold under 1.1%. The receptor was derived from an adult with an advanced solid tumor such as melanoma, head and neck, liver or kidney cancer. V usage is TRBV28 and J usage is TRBJ2-3; a possible D gene is TRBD2 (7 bases). Sequenced here: CD4+ or CD8+ T cells sorted from blood, sampled in a trial of the OX40 agonist ivuxolimab. The CDR3 DNA follows: TGTGCCAGCAGTTTAGGGGGGGCCACAGATACGCAGTATTTT. This sequence encodes CASSLGGATDTQYF.